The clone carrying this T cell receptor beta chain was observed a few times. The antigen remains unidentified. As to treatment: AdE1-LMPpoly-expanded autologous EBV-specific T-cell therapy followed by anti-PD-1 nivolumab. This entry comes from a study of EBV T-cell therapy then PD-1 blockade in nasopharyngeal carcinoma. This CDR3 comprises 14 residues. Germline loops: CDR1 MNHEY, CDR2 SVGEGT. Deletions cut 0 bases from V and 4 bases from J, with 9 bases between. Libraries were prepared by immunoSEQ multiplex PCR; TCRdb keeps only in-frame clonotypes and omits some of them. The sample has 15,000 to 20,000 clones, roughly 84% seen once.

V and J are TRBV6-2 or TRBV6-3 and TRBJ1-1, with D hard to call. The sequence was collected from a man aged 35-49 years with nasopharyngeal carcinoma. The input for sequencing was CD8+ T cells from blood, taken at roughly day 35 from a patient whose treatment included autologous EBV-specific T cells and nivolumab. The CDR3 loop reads CASSYSTFSTEAFF. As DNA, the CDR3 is TGTGCCAGCAGTTACTCGACGTTTAGCACTGAAGCTTTCTTT.